This is a list of T cell receptor beta chains from one sample in a study of shared clonotypes between healthy human individuals. Sequencing was performed with immunoSEQ multiplex PCR; in TCRdb, only in-frame clones are kept and a portion is missing. This sample carries some 1,400,000 clones, around 95% of them seen once, and the ten largest clones take approximately 1%. The sample taken for sequencing was naive CD4+ T cells sorted from blood. The receptors stem from a man younger than 45 in good health. Both conserved end residues are part of each CDR3.

cdr3_aa: CASSRTGIYEQYF; v_call: TRBV5-1; j_call: TRBJ2-7
cdr3_aa: CSAMENTEAFF; v_call: TRBV20-1; j_call: TRBJ1-1
cdr3_aa: CASSPLKRNQETQYF; v_call: TRBV18; j_call: TRBJ2-5
cdr3_aa: CASSRGGALDGGELFF; v_call: TRBV7-3; j_call: TRBJ2-2
cdr3_aa: CASSTTVTGKFGYTF; v_call: TRBV19; j_call: TRBJ1-2
cdr3_aa: CASSSRTGKYEQYF; v_call: TRBV11-2; j_call: TRBJ2-7
cdr3_aa: CASSYSTSGTSYEQYF; v_call: TRBV6-5; j_call: TRBJ2-7
cdr3_aa: CASGRTSALSYEQYF; v_call: TRBV2; j_call: TRBJ2-7
cdr3_aa: CASSGPNPGQKGNTIYF; v_call: TRBV7-9; j_call: TRBJ1-3
cdr3_aa: CASEGAVMNTEAFF; v_call: TRBV28; j_call: TRBJ1-1
cdr3_aa: CASSIRGQGSNTGELFF; v_call: TRBV19; j_call: TRBJ2-2
cdr3_aa: CAWAIQGDQPQHF; v_call: TRBV30; j_call: TRBJ1-5
cdr3_aa: CASSSSSDEQFF; v_call: TRBV7-2; j_call: TRBJ2-1
cdr3_aa: CASSIVRGLALYNEQFF; v_call: TRBV19; j_call: TRBJ2-1
cdr3_aa: CASSRNRLAGEHNEQFF; v_call: TRBV7-3; j_call: TRBJ2-1
cdr3_aa: CASSQTSGRLSTQYF; v_call: TRBV14; j_call: TRBJ2-3
cdr3_aa: CASSGILQGFQHF; v_call: TRBV6-1; j_call: TRBJ1-5
cdr3_aa: CASSELMSGSADTQYF; v_call: TRBV25-1; j_call: TRBJ2-3
cdr3_aa: CASSPPGQGNEKLFF; v_call: TRBV18; j_call: TRBJ1-4
cdr3_aa: CASSRAGSDYQPQHF; v_call: TRBV18; j_call: TRBJ1-5
cdr3_aa: CASSLDLSLAKNIQYF; v_call: TRBV7-2; j_call: TRBJ2-4
cdr3_aa: CASSFAGTRGRDTQYF; v_call: TRBV7-2; j_call: TRBJ2-3
cdr3_aa: CASSRYPDRGGYEQYF; v_call: TRBV4-1; j_call: TRBJ2-7
cdr3_aa: CASSSGTRTGELFF; v_call: TRBV7-3; j_call: TRBJ2-2
cdr3_aa: CASTLAGGGSYNEQFF; v_call: TRBV11-2; j_call: TRBJ2-1
cdr3_aa: CASSLDPTAFGNTIYF; v_call: TRBV5-1; j_call: TRBJ1-3
cdr3_aa: CASSFRTGLSNQPQHF; v_call: TRBV28; j_call: TRBJ1-5
cdr3_aa: CASSLYLAPTGDQPQHF; v_call: TRBV28; j_call: TRBJ1-5
cdr3_aa: CASSSWLTRGGETQYF; v_call: TRBV5-6; j_call: TRBJ2-5
cdr3_aa: CASKSGRAFGTDTQYF; v_call: TRBV2; j_call: TRBJ2-3
cdr3_aa: CASSESGLAGGPPQYF; v_call: TRBV10-2; j_call: TRBJ2-3
cdr3_aa: CASDSGQSTGELFF; v_call: TRBV5-1; j_call: TRBJ2-2
cdr3_aa: CASSLTPGPQGNEQFF; v_call: TRBV7-2; j_call: TRBJ2-1
cdr3_aa: CASSLGIERASGYNEQFF; v_call: TRBV7-9; j_call: TRBJ2-1
cdr3_aa: CASRTYLTSRQETQYF; v_call: TRBV27; j_call: TRBJ2-5